This section outlines one TCR beta chain sequence together with its context. The antigen this receptor binds is unknown. Base qualities are not provided; no much larger clone lies one nucleotide away. The data stem from a study of regulatory dendritic cells for organ transplantation (dated 2017 in TCRdb). Study-wide context: Regulatory dendritic cells were generated from monocytes cultured with vitamin D3 on days 0 and 4 and IL-10 on day 4. TCRbeta repertoires were sequenced from sorted naive and memory CD4+ and CD8+ T cells before and after allostimulation with regulatory or mature dendritic cells. On day 6, LPS was added to the DC cultures so that the response of the DCs to a potent maturation-inducing agent could be evaluated. Broader findings and caveats from the paper: In both subjects, allostimulation led to expansion of memory CD8+ clones, though the expansion induced by regulatory dendritic cells appeared to be more limited than that induced by mature dendritic cells. Among the resting subsets, memory CD8+ T cells contained the most alloreactive TCR clonotypes. Sequencing was done in only a couple of subjects, and the authors reported considerable heterogeneity between individuals in the alloreactive memory CD8+ T cell pool. The repertoires of naive CD4+ and CD8+ T cells were highly diverse, while memory cell repertoires were less diverse, with memory CD8+ cells being the most oligoclonal.

Sorted T cell subsets were CFSE-labeled and co-cultured for 4 to 5 days with allogeneic regulatory or mature dendritic cells at a 1:10 DC:T ratio. Naive T cells were sorted as CD45RA+ and memory T cells as CD45RO+ CD4+ or CD8+ cells by FACS. T cells for TCR sequencing came from two healthy control subjects. The Qiagen DNeasy Blood & Tissue Kit was used for extraction of genomic DNA. The CDR3 holds 15 amino acids from the cysteine to the phenylalanine. Kept here is only the CDR3 DNA, which spans 45 bases and is read in frame from base 1. The V and J ends are trimmed by 0 bases and 3 bases, leaving 9 bases between them. CDR1 SGHRS and CDR2 YFSETQ were looked up in the germline V gene. Multiplexed two-step PCR with Vbeta-specific forward primers and Jbeta-specific reverse primers was used to amplify TCRbeta CDR3 regions. TCRbeta libraries were sequenced on an Illumina instrument through the immunoSEQ service. Regarding the original processing steps: IMGT annotation was used to assign V, D and J genes, and synthetic CDR3 analogues were used to correct counts for multiplex PCR bias. In the immunoSEQ Analyzer, repertoire clonality was calculated as one minus normalized Shannon entropy. Whether a clone counted as expanded was decided by Fisher's exact test with Benjamini-Hochberg false discovery rate control and a two-tailed cutoff of P<0.01. TCRdb holds this immuneACCESS table with in-frame rearrangements only. Some clones are missing; in checked studies, unresolved V genes explain under half, and the rest has no known cause. V, J and clone size derive from that table, while D and trimming were established from the DNA sequence. Within this sample are about 11,000 clones, with about 81% of them counted one time only. The ten largest make up about 2.6% of the sample.

This clonotype was sampled from a human donor in good health. The sequenced sample consisted of memory CD4+ T cells from blood cultured with regulatory dendritic cells. The label giving this sample's cell subset or site can be read as: CD45RO+ memory T cells. The chain employs TRBV5-1 and TRBJ1-4; the D gene lacks a confident call. The DNA reads TGCGCCAGCAGCTTGGGGAGCCAGTCTAATGAAAAACTGTTTTTT. Its product reads: CASSLGSQSNEKLFF.